The T cell receptor (beta chain) described here comes from a study of T cell repertoires in cytomegalovirus infection. Whole-study findings and limits: The ex vivo response was dominated by HLA-C-restricted CMV-specific TCR beta clonotypes.

This clonotype was counted a few times. The target antigen is unknown. TCRdb reprocessed the reads with MiXCR, giving one entry per CDR3 protein. Of hundreds of thousands of distinct CDR3 sequences detected, 30% to 35% appear once; the ten largest clones hold over 15%. In germline, CDR1 is MGHDK, CDR2 SYGVNS. The CDR3 loop spans 15 amino acids. V lost 1 base, J lost 2 bases, and 11 bases lay in between. This sequence was found in a human donor in good health (CMV status not recorded). Some clones in this sample may be carry-over from other donors' samples. The chain joins TRBV25-1 to TRBJ1-2; no firm D call. The sample here was cultured PBMCs, taken from culture after CMV antigen stimulation. As DNA, the CDR3 is TGTGCCAGCAGTGAATTATCGGGCAGAAACTATGGCTACACCTTC. It codes for CASSELSGRNYGYTF.